These T cell receptor beta chains were read from a single sample in a study of blood T cell repertoires in COVID-19. Profiling relied on immunoSEQ multiplex PCR, and the TCRdb table lists in-frame clones only, not all of them. This sample carries about 140,000 clones, roughly 84% of them seen once, and the ten largest clones take 3% to 4.5%. Material: peripheral blood. These receptors came from a woman aged 55-69 years with acute or convalescent COVID-19. CDR3s include the opening cysteine and the closing phenylalanine or tryptophan. D genes are given only for firm matches. Part of the rows lack a size; the others show once, few, many or a class for expanded clones.

. . TRBJ2-1 TRBV27 CASSITPSSYNEQFF TGTGCCAGCAGTATCACCCCGAGCTCCTACAATGAGCAGTTCTTC
TRBD2 . TRBJ2-7 TRBV28 CASSSGGLAGAEQYF TGTGCCAGCAGTTCGGGGGGACTAGCGGGAGCCGAGCAGTACTTC
. . TRBJ2-2 TRBV10-3 CAISDRVDSNTGELFF TGTGCCATCAGTGACAGAGTTGACTCGAACACCGGGGAGCTGTTTTTT
TRBD1 . TRBJ2-7 TRBV5-8 CASSLVRGNTNYEQYF TGTGCCAGCAGCTTGGTCAGGGGGAATACCAACTACGAGCAGTACTTC
. . TRBJ1-3 TRBV15 CATSREPPGIRNTIYF TGTGCCACCAGCAGAGAACCCCCGGGAATTCGGAACACCATATATTTT
. . TRBJ1-3 TRBV7-9 CASSSDRSYSGNTIYF TGTGCCAGCAGCTCCGACCGCTCATACAGTGGAAACACCATATATTTT
. many TRBJ2-7 TRBV7-2 CASRADRSSYEQYF TGTGCCAGCAGGGCGGACAGAAGCTCCTACGAGCAGTACTTC
TRBD1 . TRBJ1-5 TRBV19 CASSTLGQGRNQPQHF TGTGCCAGTAGTACCCTTGGACAGGGGCGCAATCAGCCCCAGCATTTT
. . TRBJ1-1 TRBV15 CATSRDLDREAFF TGTGCCACCAGCAGAGATCTAGACAGAGAAGCTTTCTTT
TRBD1 . TRBJ2-7 TRBV11-2 CASSPQTGSGYEQYF TGTGCCAGCAGCCCGCAGACAGGGAGCGGTTACGAGCAGTACTTC
. few TRBJ2-2 TRBV5-1 CASSSLASGELFF TGCGCCAGCAGCTCTCTAGCTTCCGGGGAGCTGTTTTTT
. . TRBJ1-3 TRBV3-1/TRBV3-2 CASSPDGVGGNTIYF TGTGCCAGCAGCCCCGACGGGGTAGGTGGAAACACCATATATTTT
TRBD2 . TRBJ2-3 TRBV5-1 CASRPGLAADTQYF TGCGCCAGTAGACCGGGACTAGCAGCAGATACGCAGTATTTT
. . TRBJ1-6 TRBV2 CASMAGINSPLHF TGTGCCAGCATGGCAGGGATCAATTCACCCCTCCACTTT
. . TRBJ1-1 TRBV3-1/TRBV3-2 CASSQETAGTTEAFF TGTGCCAGCAGCCAAGAGACGGCGGGTACCACTGAAGCTTTCTTT
. few TRBJ2-7 TRBV28 CASSPSGVSEQYF TGTGCCAGCAGCCCCTCCGGGGTTTCCGAGCAGTACTTC
TRBD1 . TRBJ2-1 TRBV28 CASSLGRTGGRDEQFF TGTGCCAGCAGTTTGGGGAGGACAGGGGGCAGGGATGAGCAGTTCTTC
. . TRBJ1-2 TRBV28 CASNLGGLPYGYTF TGTGCCAGCAACCTCGGGGGACTCCCATATGGCTACACCTTC
. . TRBJ2-5 TRBV7-7 CASSSGSGGSETQYF TGTGCTAGCAGCTCCGGCTCAGGTGGATCAGAGACCCAGTACTTC
. . TRBJ2-2 TRBV14 CASSPEAWTGELFF TGTGCCAGCAGCCCCGAGGCTTGGACCGGGGAGCTGTTTTTT
. . TRBJ2-2 TRBV19 CASSIGGLGTGELFF TGTGCCAGTAGTATAGGGGGGCTGGGCACCGGGGAGCTGTTTTTT
TRBD1 . TRBJ2-1 TRBV15 CATSRGDRGRVNEQFF TGTGCCACCAGCAGAGGGGACAGGGGGCGCGTAAATGAGCAGTTCTTC
. once TRBJ1-3 TRBV5-1 CASSWMDSFSGNTIYF TGCGCCAGCAGCTGGATGGACAGTTTCTCTGGAAACACCATATATTTT
. . TRBJ1-6 TRBV19 CASSIWGGDSPLHF TGTGCCAGTAGTATATGGGGGGGTGATTCACCCCTCCACTTT
. . TRBJ2-7 TRBV9 CASNRREGNPYEQYF TGTGCCAGCAACCGGAGGGAAGGAAATCCCTACGAGCAGTACTTC
. . TRBJ2-7 TRBV18 CASSPRLTGAYEQYF TGTGCCAGCTCACCACGCCTTACAGGCGCCTACGAGCAGTACTTC
. . TRBJ1-2 TRBV7-9 CASSLAYPEGGYTF TGTGCCAGCAGCTTAGCGTATCCAGAGGGAGGCTACACCTTC
. . TRBJ1-6 TRBV24-1 CATSGGSVNSPLHF TGTGCCACCAGTGGTGGCAGTGTGAATTCACCCCTCCACTTT
. . TRBJ2-6 TRBV4-1 CASSQVLISGANVLTF TGCGCCAGCAGCCAAGTCCTAATCTCTGGGGCCAACGTCCTGACTTTC
. . TRBJ1-1 TRBV9 CASSVETSTEAFF TGTGCCAGCAGCGTAGAGACATCCACTGAAGCTTTCTTT
TRBD2 once TRBJ2-1 TRBV30 CAWSVRGLAGVYEQFF TGTGCCTGGAGTGTACGCGGACTAGCGGGAGTGTATGAGCAGTTCTTC
. . TRBJ2-1 TRBV5-1 CASSPQGGHTYNEQFF TGCGCCAGCAGCCCCCAGGGGGGCCACACCTACAATGAGCAGTTCTTC
. . TRBJ1-6 TRBV4-1 CASSQESQGTGTPLHF TGCGCCAGCAGCCAAGAATCCCAGGGGACGGGGACACCCCTCCACTTT
TRBD2 . TRBJ2-2 TRBV28 CASSTPDRLAGAGELFF TGTGCCAGCAGTACCCCCGATCGCCTAGCGGGAGCCGGGGAGCTGTTTTTT
. . TRBJ2-1 TRBV7-9 CAVPPSGSYNEQFF TGTGCCGTCCCCCCGAGCGGTTCCTACAATGAGCAGTTCTTC
TRBD2 . TRBJ2-1 TRBV28 CASSFSSAGVIEQFF TGTGCCAGCAGTTTTAGTTCAGCGGGAGTAATTGAGCAGTTCTTC
TRBD1 . TRBJ1-1 TRBV6-6 CASSYPGQGLNTEAFF TGTGCCAGCAGTTACCCCGGACAGGGGTTGAACACTGAAGCTTTCTTT
TRBD2 . TRBJ2-1 TRBV29-1 CSVGSGSISEQFF TGCAGCGTTGGTAGCGGGAGCATAAGTGAGCAGTTCTTC
. once TRBJ1-6 TRBV7-9 CASSLLGRPDSPLHF TGTGCCAGCAGCTTATTGGGCAGGCCGGATTCACCCCTCCACTTT
. once TRBJ1-2 TRBV28 CASSSWWQGTNYGYTF TGTGCCAGCAGTTCCTGGTGGCAGGGTACTAACTATGGCTACACCTTC
TRBD1 . TRBJ1-1 TRBV7-8 CASSSRQGTTEAFF TGTGCCAGCAGCTCTAGACAGGGGACCACTGAAGCTTTCTTT
. . TRBJ2-2 TRBV10-1 CASSGGDGGNTGELFF TGCGCCAGCAGTGGAGGAGACGGGGGGAACACCGGGGAGCTGTTTTTT
. . TRBJ2-2 TRBV15 CATSPTSFQGELFF TGTGCCACCAGCCCAACTAGCTTCCAAGGGGAGCTGTTTTTT
. . TRBJ1-1 TRBV10-1 CASNFTRNTEAFF TGCGCCAGCAATTTCACGCGGAACACTGAAGCTTTCTTT
TRBD1 . TRBJ1-2 TRBV28 CASGRQGPLNYGYTF TGTGCCAGCGGCAGACAGGGCCCACTGAACTATGGCTACACCTTC
. . TRBJ1-2 TRBV5-1 CASSLGDTTTNYGYTF TGCGCCAGCAGCTTAGGGGATACAACAACTAACTATGGCTACACCTTC